This T cell receptor beta chain was recovered during a study of radiotherapy plus CTLA-4 blockade in lung cancer. Broader study findings: Interferon-beta and early blood T cell clone dynamics reportedly predicted response best.

The V gene's germline CDR1 is LNHDA and CDR2 SQIVND (reference sequence). CDR3 length: 17 residues. V was pared by 5 bases and J by 9 bases, with 18 bases of the junction left unmatched. Concerning this clone itself: What it recognizes is unknown.

The table came from immunoSEQ multiplex PCR; TCRdb's copy has only in-frame clones and leaves some out. The table has about 76,000 clones, around 81% seen once; the top ten hold approximately 24%. Here the sequenced sample was peripheral blood, taken from a patient treated with radiotherapy plus ipilimumab. The sequence was obtained from a human donor with non-small cell lung cancer whose response to radiotherapy plus ipilimumab could not be evaluated. Some clones in this sample may be carry-over from other donors' samples. The chain is built from TRBV19 and TRBJ2-1; 8 nucleotides align to TRBD1. The CDR3 sequence is CASSSGTGTMRHIEQFF. CDR3 in DNA: TGTGCCAGTAGTTCCGGGACAGGCACCATGCGGCATATTGAGCAGTTCTTC.